One sample yielded the 5 T cell receptor beta chains listed below, sequenced in a study of CD8+ T cells in alopecia areata. cDNA prepared by RNA extraction and subsequent reverse transcription served as the template for sequencing. Measured with immunoSEQ multiplex PCR; TCRdb has only the in-frame clones, and not every one. The profile shows about 210,000 clones, more than 45% of them singletons. Treatment meaning: oral pan-JAK inhibitor, 5-10 mg twice daily. Sequencing was performed on CD4+ T cells sorted from blood, taken at week 4, from a patient treated with tofacitinib. The source of these receptors is a human donor with alopecia areata.

The chain carries TRBV30 and TRBJ2-2; D may be TRBD1 (6 bases). Germline loops: CDR1 GTSNPN, CDR2 SVGIG (reference sequence). Trimming removed 2 bases at V and 5 bases at J, with 18 bases between. The CDR3 extends over 16 amino acids. DNA for the CDR3: TGTGCCTGGAGTCCGTTCGGGACACCTCTAACCGGGGAGCTGTTTTTT. It is translated as CAWSPFGTPLTGELFF. The full variable domain, rest sourced from reference TRBV30 and TRBJ2-2, is SQTIHQWPATLVQPVGSPLSLECTVEGTSNPNLYWYRQAAGRGLQLLFYSVGIGQISSEVPQNLSASRPQDRQFILSSKKLLLSDSGFYLCAWSPFGTPLTGELFFGEGSRLTVL.

This clone was seen only a few times. The chain is built from TRBV10-2 and TRBJ2-5; TRBD2 agrees at 11 bases. Germline CDR1 and CDR2: WSHSY and SAAADI. This CDR3 is 18 amino acids long. Unmatched junction bases numbered 10, after V lost 3 bases and J lost 1 base. In nucleotides, the CDR3 is TGCGCCAGCAGTGATATTCGGCTAGCGGGGGGACCCCAAGAGACCCAGTACTTC. It specifies CASSDIRLAGGPQETQYF.

Of note for this clone: Other DNA sequences in this sample translate to the same CDR3. The rearrangement uses TRBV18 and TRBJ2-1; no clear D. The V gene's germline CDR1 is KGHSH and CDR2 LQKENI. V was shortened by 2 bases and J by 3 bases, with 8 bases between the two germline ends. The CDR3 has 14 amino acids. CDR3 residues: CASSPVRSYNEQFF. CDR3 nucleotides: TGTGCCAGCTCACCAGTACGGAGCTACAATGAGCAGTTCTTC.

The chain recombines TRBV20-1 with TRBJ1-2, with no clear D. Germline V CDR1 and CDR2: DFQATT, SNEGSKA (reference sequence). Between the trimmed V and J ends, which lost 3 bases and 4 bases, there was a span of 3 bases. The CDR3 extends over 10 amino acids. The CDR3 region has the DNA TGCAGTGCTAGGTCCTATGGCTACACCTTC. This codes for CSARSYGYTF.

This clone was counted between two and nine times. V usage is TRBV28 and J usage is TRBJ1-4; no clear D. The CDR3 sequence is 13 residues long. The V end was cut by 5 bases, the J end by 8 bases, with 12 bases between. Germline V lookup: CDR1 MDHEN, CDR2 SYDVKM. CDR3 loop: CASSPTLLEKLFF. CDR3 nucleotide sequence: TGTGCCAGCAGTCCGACCCTACTCGAAAAACTGTTTTTT.